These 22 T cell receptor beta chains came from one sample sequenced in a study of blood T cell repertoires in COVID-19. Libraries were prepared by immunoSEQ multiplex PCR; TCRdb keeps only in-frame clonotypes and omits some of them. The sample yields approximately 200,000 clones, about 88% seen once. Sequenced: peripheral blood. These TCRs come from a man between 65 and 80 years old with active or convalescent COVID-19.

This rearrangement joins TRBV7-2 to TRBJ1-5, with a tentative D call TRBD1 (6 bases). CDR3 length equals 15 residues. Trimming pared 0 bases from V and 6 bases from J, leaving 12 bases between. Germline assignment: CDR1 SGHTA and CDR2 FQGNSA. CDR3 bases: TGTGCCAGCAGCTTAGCTGAAACAGGGATTCAGCCCCAGCATTTT. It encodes CASSLAETGIQPQHF.

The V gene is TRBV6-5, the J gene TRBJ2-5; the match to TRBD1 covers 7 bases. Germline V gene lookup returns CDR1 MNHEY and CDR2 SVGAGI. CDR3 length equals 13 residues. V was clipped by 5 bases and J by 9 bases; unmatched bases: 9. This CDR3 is CASSKQNRGPQYF. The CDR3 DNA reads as TGTGCCAGCAGTAAACAAAACAGGGGTCCCCAGTACTTC.

CDR3 nucleotides: TGTGCCAGCAGCCCGAGGGACAGGGGGGATGAAAAACTGTTTTTT. This encodes CASSPRDRGDEKLFF. The chain has TRBV7-2 and TRBJ1-4, with 11 bases matching TRBD1. The CDR3 covers 15 residues. Looked up from germline, CDR1 is SGHTA and CDR2 is FQGNSA. Trimming cost V 5 bases and J 6 bases; bases outside gene matches: 5.

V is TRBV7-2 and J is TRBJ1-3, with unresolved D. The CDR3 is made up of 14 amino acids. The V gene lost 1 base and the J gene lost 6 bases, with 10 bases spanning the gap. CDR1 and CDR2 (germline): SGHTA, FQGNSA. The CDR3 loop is CASSLVLELNTIYF. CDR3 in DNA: TGTGCCAGCAGCTTAGTCCTGGAGCTAAACACCATATATTTT.

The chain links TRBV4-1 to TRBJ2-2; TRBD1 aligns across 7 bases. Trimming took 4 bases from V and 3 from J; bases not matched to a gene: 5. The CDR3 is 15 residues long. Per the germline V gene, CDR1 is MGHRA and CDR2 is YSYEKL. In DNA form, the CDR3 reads TGCGCCAGCAGCCCAGGGACAGTCTACACCGGGGAGCTGTTTTTT. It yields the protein CASSPGTVYTGELFF.

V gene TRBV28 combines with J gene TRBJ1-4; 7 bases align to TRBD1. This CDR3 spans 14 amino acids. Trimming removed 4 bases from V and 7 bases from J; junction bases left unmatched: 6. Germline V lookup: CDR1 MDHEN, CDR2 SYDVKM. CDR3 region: CASSSPGQSEKLFF. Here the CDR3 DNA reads TGTGCCAGCAGTTCCCCGGGACAGAGTGAAAAACTGTTTTTT. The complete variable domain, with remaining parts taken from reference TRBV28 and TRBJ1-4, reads DVKVTQSSRYLVKRTGEKVFLECVQDMDHENMFWYRQDPGLGLRLIYFSYDVKMKEKGDIPEGYSVSREKKERFSLILESASTNQTSMYLCASSSPGQSEKLFFGSGTQLSVL.

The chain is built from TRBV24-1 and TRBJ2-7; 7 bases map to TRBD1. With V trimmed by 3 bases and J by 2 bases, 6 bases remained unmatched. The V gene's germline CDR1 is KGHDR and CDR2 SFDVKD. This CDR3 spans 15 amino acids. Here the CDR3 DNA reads TGTGCCACCAGTGATAGCCGGGACAGACCCTACGAGCAGTACTTC. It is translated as CATSDSRDRPYEQYF.

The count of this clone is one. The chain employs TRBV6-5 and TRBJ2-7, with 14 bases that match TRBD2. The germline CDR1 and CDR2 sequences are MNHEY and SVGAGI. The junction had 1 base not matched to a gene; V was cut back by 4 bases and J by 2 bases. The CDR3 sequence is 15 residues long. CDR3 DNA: TGTGCCAGCAGTTCGACTAGCGGGAGGGCCTACGAGCAGTACTTC. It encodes CASSSTSGRAYEQYF.

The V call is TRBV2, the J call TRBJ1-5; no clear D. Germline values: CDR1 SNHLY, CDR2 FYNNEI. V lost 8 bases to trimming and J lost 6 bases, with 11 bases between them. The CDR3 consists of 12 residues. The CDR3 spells CASQAAGQPQHF. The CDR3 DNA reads TGTGCCAGCCAAGCGGCGGGTCAGCCCCAGCATTTT.

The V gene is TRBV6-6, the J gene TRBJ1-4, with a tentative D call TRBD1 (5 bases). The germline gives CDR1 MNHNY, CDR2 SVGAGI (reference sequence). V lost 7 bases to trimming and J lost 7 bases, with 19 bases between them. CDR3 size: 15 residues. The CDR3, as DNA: TGTGCCAGCAACACCTTCGGGGGGTCGGGTGAAAAACTGTTTTTT. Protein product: CASNTFGGSGEKLFF.

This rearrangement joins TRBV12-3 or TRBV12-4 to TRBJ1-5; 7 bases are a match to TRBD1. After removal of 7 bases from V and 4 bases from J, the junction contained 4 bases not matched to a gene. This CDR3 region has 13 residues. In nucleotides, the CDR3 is TGTGCCAGCATGGGACAGCCGAATCAGCCCCAGCATTTT. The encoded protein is CASMGQPNQPQHF.

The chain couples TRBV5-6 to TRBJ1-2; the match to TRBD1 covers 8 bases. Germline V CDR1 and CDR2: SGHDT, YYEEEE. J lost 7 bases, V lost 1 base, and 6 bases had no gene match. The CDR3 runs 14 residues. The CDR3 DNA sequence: TGTGCCAGCAGCTTGTCTGGACAGGGTATTGGCTACACCTTC. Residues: CASSLSGQGIGYTF.

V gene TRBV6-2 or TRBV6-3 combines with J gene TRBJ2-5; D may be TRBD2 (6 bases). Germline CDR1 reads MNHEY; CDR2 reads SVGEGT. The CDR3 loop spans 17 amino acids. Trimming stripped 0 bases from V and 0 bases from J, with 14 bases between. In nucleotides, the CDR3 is TGTGCCAGCAGTTACTCGATATCAGGGACTTACCAAGAGACCCAGTACTTC. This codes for CASSYSISGTYQETQYF.

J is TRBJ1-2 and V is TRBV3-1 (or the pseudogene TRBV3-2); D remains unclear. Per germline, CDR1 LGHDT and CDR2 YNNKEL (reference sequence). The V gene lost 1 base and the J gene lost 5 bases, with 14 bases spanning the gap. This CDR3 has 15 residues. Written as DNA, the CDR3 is TGTGCCAGCAGCCAAGTCCTAAGCCCATCGTATGGCTACACCTTC. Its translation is CASSQVLSPSYGYTF.

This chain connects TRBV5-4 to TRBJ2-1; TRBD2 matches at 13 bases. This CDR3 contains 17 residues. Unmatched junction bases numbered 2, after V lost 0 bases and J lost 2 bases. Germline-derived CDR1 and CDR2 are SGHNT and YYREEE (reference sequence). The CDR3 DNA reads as TGTGCCAGCAGCTTGGCCGGACTAGCGGGGGCCTACAATGAGCAGTTCTTC. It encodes CASSLAGLAGAYNEQFF. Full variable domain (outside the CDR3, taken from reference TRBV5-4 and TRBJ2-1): ETGVTQSPTHLIKTRGQQVTLRCSSQSGHNTVSWYQQALGQGPQFIFQYYREEENGRGNFPPRFSGLQFPNYSSELNVNALELDDSALYLCASSLAGLAGAYNEQFFGPGTRLTVL.

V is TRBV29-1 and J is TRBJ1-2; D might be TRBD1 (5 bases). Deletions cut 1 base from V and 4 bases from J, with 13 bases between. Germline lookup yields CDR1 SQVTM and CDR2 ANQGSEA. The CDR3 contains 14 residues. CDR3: CSVEGGAISYGYTF. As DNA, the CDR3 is TGCAGCGTTGAAGGCGGGGCGATTAGCTATGGCTACACCTTC.

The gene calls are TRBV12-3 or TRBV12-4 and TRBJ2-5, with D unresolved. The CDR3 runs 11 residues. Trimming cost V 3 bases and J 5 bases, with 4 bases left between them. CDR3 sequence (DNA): TGTGCCAGCAGTTTCGGGGAGACCCAGTACTTC. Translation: CASSFGETQYF.

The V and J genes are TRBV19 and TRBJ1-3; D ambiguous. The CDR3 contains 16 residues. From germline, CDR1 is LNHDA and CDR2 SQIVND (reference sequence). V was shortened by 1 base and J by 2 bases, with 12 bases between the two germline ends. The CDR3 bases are TGTGCCAGTAGTATAGCCAGGTCCCTAACTGGAAACACCATATATTTT. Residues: CASSIARSLTGNTIYF.

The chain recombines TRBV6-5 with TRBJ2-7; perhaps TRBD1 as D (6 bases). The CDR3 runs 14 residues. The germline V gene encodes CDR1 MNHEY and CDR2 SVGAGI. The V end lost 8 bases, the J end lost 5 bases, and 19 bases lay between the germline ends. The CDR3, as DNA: TGTGCCAGCGAAGTTGAGCAGGGGCGGGACGAGCAGTACTTC. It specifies CASEVEQGRDEQYF.

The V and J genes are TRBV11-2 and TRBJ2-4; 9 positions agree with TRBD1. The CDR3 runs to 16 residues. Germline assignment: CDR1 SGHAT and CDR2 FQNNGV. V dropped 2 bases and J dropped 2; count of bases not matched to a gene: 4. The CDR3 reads CASSLHRGLPKNIQYF. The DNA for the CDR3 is TGTGCCAGCAGCTTACACAGGGGGCTTCCCAAAAACATTCAGTACTTC.

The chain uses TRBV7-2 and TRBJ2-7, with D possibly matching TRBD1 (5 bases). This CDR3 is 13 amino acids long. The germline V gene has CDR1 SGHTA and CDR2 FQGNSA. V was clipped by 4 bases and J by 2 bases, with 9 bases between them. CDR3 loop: CASSSRGTYEQYF. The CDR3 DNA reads TGTGCCAGCAGCTCAAGGGGTACCTACGAGCAGTACTTC.

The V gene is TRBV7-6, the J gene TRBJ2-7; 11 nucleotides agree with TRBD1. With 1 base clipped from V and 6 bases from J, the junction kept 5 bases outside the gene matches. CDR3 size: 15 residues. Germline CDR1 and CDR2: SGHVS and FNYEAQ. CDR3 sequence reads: CASSLVGTGGSEQYF. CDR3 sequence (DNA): TGTGCCAGCAGCTTAGTGGGGACAGGGGGTTCCGAGCAGTACTTC. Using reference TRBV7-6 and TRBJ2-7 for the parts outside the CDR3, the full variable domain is GAGVSQSPRYKVTKRGQDVALRCDPISGHVSLYWYRQALGQGPEFLTYFNYEAQQDKSGLPNDRFSAERPEGSISTLTIQRTEQRDSAMYRCASSLVGTGGSEQYFGPGTRLTVT.